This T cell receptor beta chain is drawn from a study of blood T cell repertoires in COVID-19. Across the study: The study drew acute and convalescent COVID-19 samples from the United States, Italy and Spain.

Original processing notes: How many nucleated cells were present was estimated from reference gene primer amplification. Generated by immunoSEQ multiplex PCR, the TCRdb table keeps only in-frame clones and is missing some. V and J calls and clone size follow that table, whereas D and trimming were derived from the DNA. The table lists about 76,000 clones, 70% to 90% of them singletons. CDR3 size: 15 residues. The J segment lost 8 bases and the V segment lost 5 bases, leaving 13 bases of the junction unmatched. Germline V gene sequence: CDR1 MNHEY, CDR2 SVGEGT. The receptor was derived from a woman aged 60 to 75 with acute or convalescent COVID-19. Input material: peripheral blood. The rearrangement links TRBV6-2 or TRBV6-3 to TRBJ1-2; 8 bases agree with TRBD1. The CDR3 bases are TGTGCCAGCAGTGATCGGGACAGGCTACTCGGAGGCTACACCTTC. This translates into CASSDRDRLLGGYTF.